This T cell receptor beta chain was documented in a study of regulatory T cells in long-lasting Graves disease. On this clonotype itself: Antigen: not known.

iRepertoire HTBI primers and Arm-PCR of CDR3 regions built TCR beta libraries. As processed by the authors: Samples collectively showed 62 TRBV and more than 12 TRBJ segments. TCRdb reprocessed the multiplex PCR reads via MiXCR and lists one record per CDR3 protein. What appears here as the V and J calls and clone size reflects TCRdb's work, not the paper's. The data hold 400,000 to 500,000 distinct CDR3 sequences, with less than 25% observed a single time. The CDR3 runs 16 residues. V trimming: 1 base; J trimming: 3 bases; junction bases outside the gene matches: 9. CDR1 DFQATT and CDR2 SNEGSKA come from the germline V gene (reference sequence). Time point reported: persistent/refractory GD, antithyroid drugs over 5 years with positive TRAb. PBMC RNA served as the TCR library source. Broader study findings: It was in persistent disease that TRBV28, TRBJ1-2 and TRBJ2-5 were favored.

This sequence originates from a female donor with Graves disease. The rearrangement uses TRBV20-1 and TRBJ2-1; 7 bases align to TRBD1. The sample was peripheral blood mononuclear cells (PBMCs), taken when the disease was refractory, from a patient treated with antithyroid drugs. The CDR3 nucleotides read TGCAGTGCTAGAGTAAAACGGGGACAGTTCTACAATGAGCAGTTCTTC. It encodes CSARVKRGQFYNEQFF.